This T cell receptor beta chain was captured in a study of T cell responses to AZD1222 COVID-19 vaccine. TCRdb keeps only in-frame clones here, not all; method: immunoSEQ multiplex PCR. The profile shows around 80,000 clones, approximately 90% of them singletons. The CDR3 covers 13 residues. With 6 bases removed from V and 4 bases from J, the gap between germline ends came to 12 bases. CDR1 is LNHDA and CDR2 is SQIVND in the germline V gene (reference sequence). This sample comprised peripheral blood, obtained 28 days after the second AZD1222 dose. The source is an adult who received the AZD1222 COVID-19 vaccine. The V and J genes are TRBV19 and TRBJ1-1, with D perhaps matching TRBD1 (6 bases). CDR3: CASRTGRGTEAFF. In nucleotides, the CDR3 is TGTGCCAGTAGGACAGGTCGGGGCACTGAAGCTTTCTTT.